One TCR beta chain is described in this entry. Between the trimmed V and J ends, which lost 0 bases and 5 bases, there was a span of 13 bases. In germline, CDR1 is SGHTA, CDR2 FQGNSA. The CDR3 is made up of 15 amino acids. The assay was immunoSEQ multiplex PCR, and TCRdb's table has in-frame clones only and misses some. The table shows 150,000 or so clones, with about 85% occurring only once. The record originates from a study of blood T cell repertoires in COVID-19. Study-level information: Sources were T cells, B-cell-depleted T cells, or PBMCs; the material itself was cDNA or gDNA.

Seattle participants joined during active infection and were tracked over time. Sequences were obtained from peripheral blood. The V call is TRBV7-2, the J call TRBJ1-1; the D gene is possibly TRBD1 (6 bases). The receptor was derived from a man aged 60 to 75 with COVID-19, enrolled during active disease. Here the CDR3 reads CASSLAGRGGTEAFF. The CDR3 coding sequence is TGTGCCAGCAGCTTAGCCGGCAGGGGAGGGACTGAAGCTTTCTTT.